One and the same sample provided the 4 T cell receptor beta chains below, sequenced in a study of T cell responses to AZD1222 COVID-19 vaccine. Sequencing used immunoSEQ multiplex PCR; TCRdb keeps in-frame clones, though not all of them. The sample shows 130,000 or so clones, about 89% of them seen only once. The starting material was peripheral blood, obtained on day 0 of AZD1222 vaccination. These receptors originate from an adult in good health.

The chain is built from TRBV30 and TRBJ1-1, with D possibly TRBD1 on 5 matching bases. Germline assignment: CDR1 GTSNPN and CDR2 SVGIG (reference sequence). V lost 4 bases and J lost 3, with 9 bases in between. The CDR3 spans 12 residues. The CDR3 reads CAWKQADTEAFF. For the CDR3, the DNA is TGTGCCTGGAAACAGGCGGACACTGAAGCTTTCTTT. The full variable domain, its missing parts supplied by reference TRBV30 and TRBJ1-1, is SQTIHQWPATLVQPVGSPLSLECTVEGTSNPNLYWYRQAAGRGLQLLFYSVGIGQISSEVPQNLSASRPQDRQFILSSKKLLLSDSGFYLCAWKQADTEAFFGQGTRLTVV.

The genes are TRBV5-5 and TRBJ1-5; maybe TRBD1 (5 bases). The CDR3 spans 13 residues. The germline V gene encodes CDR1 SGHKS and CDR2 YYEKEE (reference sequence). Trimming shortened V by 0 bases and J by 6 bases, and 7 bases separated the two germline ends. DNA for the CDR3: TGTGCCAGCAGCTTGGCGGGGGGTCAGCCCCAGCATTTT. Translated, it gives CASSLAGGQPQHF.

J is TRBJ1-2 and V is TRBV5-1; perhaps TRBD1 as D (5 bases). Germline CDR1 SGHRS, CDR2 YFSETQ. The CDR3 extends over 15 amino acids. Trimming stripped 6 bases from V and 1 base from J, with 16 bases between. As DNA, the CDR3 is TGCGCCAGCACTCGGCGGGCAGGGCTTAACTATGGCTACACCTTC. Translating it yields CASTRRAGLNYGYTF.

In nucleotides, the CDR3 is TGTGCCAGCAGCTCTACAAAAGGACAGGGTGAAGAGACCCAGTACTTC. Translated, it gives CASSSTKGQGEETQYF. This chain links TRBV11-2 with TRBJ2-5; 8 bases line up with TRBD1. Trimming took 4 bases from V and 3 from J; bases not matched to a gene: 10. The CDR3 has 16 residues. Germline V gene lookup returns CDR1 SGHAT and CDR2 FQNNGV.